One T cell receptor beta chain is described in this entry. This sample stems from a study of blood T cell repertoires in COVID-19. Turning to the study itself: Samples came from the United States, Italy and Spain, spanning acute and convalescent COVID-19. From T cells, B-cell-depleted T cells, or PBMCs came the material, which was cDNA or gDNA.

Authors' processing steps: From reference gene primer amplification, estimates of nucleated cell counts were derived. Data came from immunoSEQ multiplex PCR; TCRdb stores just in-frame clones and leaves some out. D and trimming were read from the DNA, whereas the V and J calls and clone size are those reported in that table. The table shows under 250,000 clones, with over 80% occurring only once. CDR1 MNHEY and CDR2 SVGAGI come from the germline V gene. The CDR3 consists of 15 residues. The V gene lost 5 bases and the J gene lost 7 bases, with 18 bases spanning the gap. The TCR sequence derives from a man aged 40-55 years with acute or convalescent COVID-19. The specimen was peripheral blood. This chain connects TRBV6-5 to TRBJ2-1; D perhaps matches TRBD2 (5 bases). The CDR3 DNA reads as TGTGCCAGCAGTCCCCCCCTAGCAGGCGCAAATGAGCAGTTCTTC. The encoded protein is CASSPPLAGANEQFF.